These 14 T cell receptor beta chains originate from one sample sequenced in a study of shared clonotypes between healthy human individuals. The data were produced by immunoSEQ multiplex PCR, yet TCRdb's version contains in-frame clones alone and is incomplete. Seen here are roughly 530,000 clones, approximately 95% observed once, and the top ten hold 0.06%. The sequencing input was naive CD4+ T cells sorted from blood. Regarding subset: CD45RA+ positively selected. The receptors here all came from a woman aged 30 to 39 in good health.

The chain employs TRBV18 and TRBJ1-4; possibly TRBD1 for D (5 bases). The germline gives CDR1 KGHSH, CDR2 LQKENI. The CDR3 extends over 14 amino acids. Trimming removed 1 base from V and 8 bases from J, with 11 bases in between. CDR3 sequence reads: CASSPLPGNEKLFF. The CDR3 coding sequence is TGTGCCAGCTCACCACTGCCAGGGAACGAAAAACTGTTTTTT.

This clone appeared once. The chain is built from TRBV28 and TRBJ2-7; D is undetermined. Looked up from germline, CDR1 is MDHEN and CDR2 is SYDVKM. Deletions cut 6 bases from V and 0 bases from J, with 12 bases between. This CDR3 is built from 14 residues. The DNA of the CDR3 is TGTGCCAGCAGCACCGGGCCTCGCTCCTACGAGCAGTACTTC. Translating gives CASSTGPRSYEQYF. Filled out from reference TRBV28 and TRBJ2-7, the complete variable domain reads DVKVTQSSRYLVKRTGEKVFLECVQDMDHENMFWYRQDPGLGLRLIYFSYDVKMKEKGDIPEGYSVSREKKERFSLILESASTNQTSMYLCASSTGPRSYEQYFGPGTRLTVT.

The chain carries TRBV19 and TRBJ2-1, with no clear D. The CDR3 extends over 12 amino acids. The germline gives CDR1 LNHDA, CDR2 SQIVND (reference sequence). Trimming left V 6 bases short and J 15 bases short, with 18 bases between. In DNA, the CDR3 is TGTGCCAGTAGCCTCGGTAGCCGAACCTTGTTCTTC. This codes for CASSLGSRTLFF.

The chain employs TRBV7-9 and TRBJ2-1; TRBD2 matches at 13 bases. From germline, CDR1 is SEHNR and CDR2 FQNEAQ (reference sequence). This CDR3 has 15 residues. Unmatched junction bases numbered 8, after V lost 5 bases and J lost 10 bases. The CDR3 spells CASSHNPGLAGEQFF. The DNA for the CDR3 is TGTGCCAGCAGCCACAACCCGGGACTAGCGGGAGAGCAGTTCTTC.

This chain connects TRBV7-2 to TRBJ1-2; D is uncertain. Per the germline V gene, CDR1 is SGHTA and CDR2 is FQGNSA. The ends were cut back, 2 bases at V and 5 bases at J, with 12 bases in the middle. The CDR3 sequence is 14 residues long. CDR3 bases: TGTGCCAGCAGCTTAACGAGGTGGCCTTATGGCTACACCTTC. Amino acid sequence: CASSLTRWPYGYTF.

This clone was seen a handful of times. The chain carries TRBV11-2 and TRBJ2-7; D is unclear. Germline loops: CDR1 SGHAT, CDR2 FQNNGV. The ends were cut back, 5 bases at V and 3 bases at J, with 11 bases in the middle. This CDR3 comprises 13 residues. The CDR3 coding sequence is TGTGCCAGCAGCCCGTACACTGGCTACGAGCAGTACTTC. It is translated as CASSPYTGYEQYF.

The chain combines TRBV7-9 with TRBJ2-7, with unresolved D. The CDR3 runs to 12 residues. V was clipped by 5 bases and J by 6 bases, with 11 bases between them. CDR1 SEHNR and CDR2 FQNEAQ come from the germline V gene (reference sequence). The CDR3 region has the DNA TGTGCCAGCAGCCCCATGTTAGGCGAGCAGTACTTC. This codes for CASSPMLGEQYF.

The chain couples TRBV14 to TRBJ1-4; tentatively, D is TRBD1 (5 bases). The CDR3 sequence is 14 residues long. V lost 5 bases to trimming and J lost 7 bases, with 14 bases between them. Germline V gene sequence: CDR1 SGHDN, CDR2 FVKESK. The CDR3 loop is CASSSRDRGEKLFF. In nucleotides, the CDR3 is TGTGCCAGCAGCTCCCGGGACCGGGGTGAAAAACTGTTTTTT.

This rearrangement joins TRBV11-2 to TRBJ2-1, with 9 bases fitting TRBD2. CDR1 SGHAT and CDR2 FQNNGV come from the germline V gene. V lost 1 base, J lost 5 bases, and 3 bases stayed unmatched. This CDR3 is built from 15 residues. CDR3 amino acids: CASSLGAGGHNEQFF. The CDR3 bases are TGTGCCAGCAGCTTAGGGGCGGGAGGGCACAATGAGCAGTTCTTC.

The chain has TRBV6-1 and TRBJ1-1; D is perhaps TRBD1 (6 bases). Trimming cost V 3 bases and J 5 bases, with 10 bases left between them. From germline, CDR1 is MNHNS and CDR2 SASEGT. CDR3 size: 13 residues. The CDR3 sequence is CASSDRGRTEAFF. In nucleotides, the CDR3 is TGTGCCAGCAGTGACAGGGGTCGTACTGAAGCTTTCTTT.

The rearrangement links TRBV13 to TRBJ2-7; TRBD1 matches 7 bases. Trimming at V came to 4 bases and at J to 1 base, leaving 10 bases not matched to a gene. This CDR3 contains 16 residues. CDR1 PRHDT and CDR2 FYEKMQ come from the germline V gene (reference sequence). CDR3 amino acids: CASSSLVRQGSYEQYF. The DNA of the CDR3 is TGTGCCAGCAGCTCACTTGTAAGACAGGGATCCTACGAGCAGTACTTC.

This chain connects TRBV5-1 to TRBJ1-5, with 9 bases matching TRBD1. After removal of 9 bases from V and 0 bases from J, the junction contained 13 bases not matched to a gene. Germline V gives CDR1 SGHRS, CDR2 YFSETQ. The CDR3 is 17 amino acids. The CDR3 is CANLPTGGSYSNQPQHF. The CDR3 DNA reads TGCGCCAACCTCCCAACAGGGGGCTCATATAGCAATCAGCCCCAGCATTTT.

V gene TRBV29-1 combines with J gene TRBJ2-7, with 10 bases identical to TRBD1. The CDR3 is 14 amino acids. CDR1 and CDR2 (germline): SQVTM, ANQGSEA. The trim removed 6 bases at V and 2 bases at J, leaving 7 bases unmatched. The CDR3 spells CSVWGQGPTYEQYF. The DNA for the CDR3 is TGCAGCGTGTGGGGACAGGGGCCCACCTACGAGCAGTACTTC.

The chain is built from TRBV27 and TRBJ1-3; D remains unclear. The germline V gene has CDR1 MNHEY and CDR2 SMNVEV (reference sequence). The CDR3 consists of 15 residues. V was cut by 0 bases and J by 4 bases, with 10 bases left in between. CDR3 loop: CASSLSGMEGNTIYF. DNA for the CDR3: TGTGCCAGCAGTTTATCAGGGATGGAGGGAAACACCATATATTTT.